The rows below give T cell receptor beta chains drawn from one sample of a study of cytomegalovirus exposure and HLA in healthy donors. Produced via immunoSEQ multiplex PCR; TCRdb's table is partial and in-frame only. In the table there are 150,000 to 200,000 clones, 84% of which are singletons. The sequenced material came from PBMCs. These receptor sequences come from a man in his fifties in good health and CMV-seropositive. Both conserved end residues are part of each CDR3. D genes are given only for firm matches. Clone size is given for some rows only: seen once, a few or many times, or a class if the clone is expanded.

v_gene	abundance	d_gene	j_gene	CDR3aa	CDR3nt
TRBV15	once	TRBD2	TRBJ2-5	CATSRARTSGETQYF	TGTGCCACCAGCAGAGCCCGGACTAGCGGGGAGACCCAGTACTTC
TRBV27	.	TRBD1	TRBJ1-1	CASWDRGRRGAFF	TGTGCCAGCTGGGACAGGGGGCGAAGGGGAGCTTTCTTT
TRBV5-1	.	TRBD1	TRBJ2-7	CASSFYPQGAEVADGSYEQYF	TGCGCCAGCAGCTTTTATCCCCAGGGGGCGGAGGTAGCGGACGGGTCCTACGAGCAGTACTTC
TRBV5-1	.	.	TRBJ2-3	CASSFGESTDTQYF	TGCGCCAGCAGCTTCGGGGAAAGCACAGATACGCAGTATTTT
TRBV21-1	.	.	TRBJ2-1	CASSRRPGTGPGEQFF	TGTGCCAGCAGCAGACGTCCCGGGACAGGGCCCGGGGAGCAGTTCTTC
TRBV11-2	.	.	TRBJ2-3	CASSPRLDTQYF	TGTGCCAGCAGCCCCCGACTAGATACGCAGTATTTT
TRBV28	.	.	TRBJ1-4	CASGSGATNEKLFF	TGTGCCAGCGGATCAGGGGCAACTAATGAAAAACTGTTTTTT
TRBV27	.	.	TRBJ2-5	CASSPFGATGAGETQYF	TGTGCCAGCAGTCCTTTTGGGGCCACAGGGGCGGGGGAGACCCAGTACTTC
TRBV6-1	.	TRBD1	TRBJ1-2	CASSEEFGTAYGYTF	TGTGCCAGCAGTGAAGAGTTTGGGACAGCCTATGGCTACACCTTC
TRBV30	.	.	TRBJ1-2	CAWSVPGARGYTF	TGTGCCTGGAGTGTACCAGGGGCGAGGGGCTACACCTTC
TRBV11-3	.	.	TRBJ2-2	CASSLDSTGELFF	TGTGCCAGCAGCTTAGATAGTACCGGGGAGCTGTTTTTT
TRBV27	.	TRBD2	TRBJ2-7	CASSLVAGAYSGEQYF	TGTGCCAGCAGTTTAGTAGCGGGGGCCTATTCGGGCGAGCAGTACTTC
TRBV19	once	.	TRBJ2-6	CASSIPHAGANVLTF	TGTGCCAGTAGTATACCCCATGCTGGGGCCAACGTCCTGACTTTC
TRBV4-1	.	.	TRBJ1-1	CASRNTGNTEAFF	TGCGCCAGCAGAAACACAGGAAACACTGAAGCTTTCTTT
TRBV14	.	TRBD1	TRBJ1-2	CASSQEIRTGIGGYTF	TGTGCCAGCAGCCAAGAAATCAGGACAGGGATCGGCGGCTACACCTTC
TRBV27	.	TRBD2	TRBJ2-5	CASSLRIGRTETQYF	TGTGCCAGCAGTTTAAGGATCGGGAGGACGGAGACCCAGTACTTC
TRBV11-1	.	TRBD2	TRBJ2-2	CASSGTRLAGAGELFF	TGTGCCAGCAGCGGAACCAGACTAGCGGGAGCCGGGGAGCTGTTTTTT
TRBV19	.	.	TRBJ1-1	CASSITLVERTEAFF	TGTGCCAGTAGTATCACCTTAGTTGAGAGGACTGAAGCTTTCTTT